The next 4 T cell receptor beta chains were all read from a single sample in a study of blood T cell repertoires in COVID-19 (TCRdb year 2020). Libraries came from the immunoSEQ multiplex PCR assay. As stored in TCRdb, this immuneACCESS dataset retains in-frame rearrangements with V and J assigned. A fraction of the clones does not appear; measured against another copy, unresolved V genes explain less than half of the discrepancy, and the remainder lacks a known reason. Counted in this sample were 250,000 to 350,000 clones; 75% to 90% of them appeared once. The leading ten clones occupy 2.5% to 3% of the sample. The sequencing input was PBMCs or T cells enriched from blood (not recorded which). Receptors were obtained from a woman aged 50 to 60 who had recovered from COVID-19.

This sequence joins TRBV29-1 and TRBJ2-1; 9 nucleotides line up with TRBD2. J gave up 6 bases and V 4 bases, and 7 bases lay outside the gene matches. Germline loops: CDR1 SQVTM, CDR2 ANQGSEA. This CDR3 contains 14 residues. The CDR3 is CSVAAGGRGNEQFF. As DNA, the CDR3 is TGCAGCGTTGCGGCGGGGGGGCGGGGCAATGAGCAGTTCTTC.

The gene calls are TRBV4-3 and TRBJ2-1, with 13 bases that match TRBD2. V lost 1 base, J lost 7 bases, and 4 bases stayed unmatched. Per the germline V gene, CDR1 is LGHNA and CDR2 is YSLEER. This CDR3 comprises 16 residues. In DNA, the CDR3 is TGCGCCAGCAGCCAAGGTGGACTAGCGGGAGAAAATGAGCAGTTCTTC. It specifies CASSQGGLAGENEQFF.

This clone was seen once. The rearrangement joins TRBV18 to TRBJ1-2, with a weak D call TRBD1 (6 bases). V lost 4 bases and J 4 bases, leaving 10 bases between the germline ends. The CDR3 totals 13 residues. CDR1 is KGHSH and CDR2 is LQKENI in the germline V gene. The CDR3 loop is CASSLSRGYGYTF. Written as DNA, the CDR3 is TGTGCCAGCTCACTAAGCAGGGGCTATGGCTACACCTTC.

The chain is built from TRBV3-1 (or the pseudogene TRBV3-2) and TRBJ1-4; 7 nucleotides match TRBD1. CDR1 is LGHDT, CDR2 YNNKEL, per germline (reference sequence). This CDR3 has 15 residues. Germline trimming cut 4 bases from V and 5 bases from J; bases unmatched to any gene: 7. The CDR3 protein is CASSPTGQLNEKLFF. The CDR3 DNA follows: TGTGCCAGCAGCCCGACGGGACAGTTGAATGAAAAACTGTTTTTT.